The 27 T cell receptor beta chains below all came from one sample that was sequenced in a study of blood T cell repertoires in COVID-19. Profiling relied on immunoSEQ multiplex PCR, and the TCRdb table lists in-frame clones only, not all of them. The sample shows 85,000 to 100,000 clones, over 75% of them seen only once. Sequencing input: peripheral blood. All receptors derive from a man aged 55 to 69 with acute or convalescent COVID-19.

The CDR3 DNA sequence: TGTGCCAGCAGCTTATCCCCATTTTCTACAGGGAACAATGAGCAGTTCTTC. It specifies CASSLSPFSTGNNEQFF. V is TRBV7-2 and J is TRBJ2-1; tentative D call: TRBD1 (6 bases). Germline assignment: CDR1 SGHTA and CDR2 FQGNSA. Trimming removed 2 bases from V and 5 bases from J, with 19 bases in between. The CDR3 extends over 17 amino acids.

The chain employs TRBV5-1 and TRBJ2-3; 9 nucleotides agree with TRBD1. Trimming removed 4 bases from V and 0 bases from J; junction bases left unmatched: 12. Germline V gene lookup returns CDR1 SGHRS and CDR2 YFSETQ. The CDR3 is 18 residues long. The CDR3 bases are TGCGCCAGCAGCGGGACAGGGCAGTCTGGGATTAGCACAGATACGCAGTATTTT. Amino acid sequence: CASSGTGQSGISTDTQYF.

The chain uses TRBV11-2 and TRBJ1-6; no clear D. This CDR3 has 16 residues. V was trimmed by 2 bases and J by 9 bases, leaving 17 bases between them. CDR1 is SGHAT, CDR2 FQNNGV, per germline. CDR3 loop: CASSLNPQSGRSPLHF. Here the CDR3 DNA reads TGTGCCAGCAGCTTAAACCCTCAGTCAGGCCGTTCACCCCTCCACTTT. The whole variable domain, remainder taken from reference TRBV11-2 and TRBJ1-6, is EAGVAQSPRYKIIEKRQSVAFWCNPISGHATLYWYQQILGQGPKLLIQFQNNGVVDDSQLPKDRFSAERLKGVDSTLKIQPAKLEDSAVYLCASSLNPQSGRSPLHFGNGTRLTVT.

The count of this clone is one. The chain carries TRBV5-4 and TRBJ2-3; TRBD2 matches at 7 bases. The V and J ends lost 4 bases and 2 bases, in that order; junction bases with no gene match: 13. Per germline, CDR1 SGHNT and CDR2 YYREEE (reference sequence). CDR3 length equals 17 residues. CDR3 residues: CASSPTAGTSITDTQYF. DNA for the CDR3: TGTGCCAGCAGCCCGACAGCGGGGACCTCCATCACAGATACGCAGTATTTT. Full variable domain (rest looked up from reference TRBV5-4 and TRBJ2-3): ETGVTQSPTHLIKTRGQQVTLRCSSQSGHNTVSWYQQALGQGPQFIFQYYREEENGRGNFPPRFSGLQFPNYSSELNVNALELDDSALYLCASSPTAGTSITDTQYFGPGTRLTVL.

The rearrangement joins TRBV5-1 to TRBJ2-7; TRBD2 matches at 8 bases. CDR1 and CDR2 (germline): SGHRS, YFSETQ. With 0 bases clipped from V and 1 base from J, the junction kept 9 bases outside the gene matches. CDR3 size: 17 residues. This CDR3 reads CASSLAYLAGRSYEQYF. CDR3 bases: TGCGCCAGCAGCTTGGCCTATCTAGCGGGTCGGTCCTACGAGCAGTACTTC.

The chain has TRBV18 and TRBJ2-5; no firm D call. Trimming removed 3 bases from V and 4 bases from J, with 12 bases in between. The V gene's germline CDR1 is KGHSH and CDR2 LQKENI. The CDR3 consists of 14 residues. CDR3 nucleotides: TGTGCCAGCTCACCGGTGCCGGGTCCAGAGACCCAGTACTTC. Protein sequence: CASSPVPGPETQYF.

In DNA form, the CDR3 reads TGTGCCAGCAGCCCTAGCGGGAGAGGGGGGGATACGCAGTATTTT. Amino acid sequence: CASSPSGRGGDTQYF. The V and J genes are TRBV7-7 and TRBJ2-3; 10 positions agree with TRBD2. The CDR3 length is 15 residues. V lost 5 bases and J lost 6; bases outside the gene matches: 8. The germline V gene has CDR1 SSHAT and CDR2 FNYEAQ (reference sequence). Filled out from reference TRBV7-7 and TRBJ2-3, the complete variable domain reads GAGVSQSPRYKVTKRGQDVTLRCDPISSHATLYWYQQALGQGPEFLTYFNYEAQPDKSGLPSDRFSAERPEGSISTLTIQRTEQRDSAMYRCASSPSGRGGDTQYFGPGTRLTVL.

The chain uses TRBV5-1 and TRBJ2-2; 14 nucleotides agree with TRBD2. Germline V CDR1 and CDR2: SGHRS, YFSETQ. The CDR3 contains 16 residues. Germline trimming cut 5 bases from V and 7 bases from J; bases unmatched to any gene: 7. CDR3 sequence reads: CASRPGLAGGFGELFF. CDR3 DNA sequence: TGCGCCAGCAGACCTGGACTAGCGGGAGGTTTCGGGGAGCTGTTTTTT. Complete variable domain (other parts from reference TRBV5-1 and TRBJ2-2): KAGVTQTPRYLIKTRGQQVTLSCSPISGHRSVSWYQQTPGQGLQFLFEYFSETQRNKGNFPGRFSGRQFSNSRSEMNVSTLELGDSALYLCASRPGLAGGFGELFFGEGSRLTVL.

A few counts support this clone. This chain links TRBV7-9 with TRBJ1-2; 9 bases are a match to TRBD1. With 5 bases clipped from V and 6 bases from J, the junction kept 13 bases outside the gene matches. The germline gives CDR1 SEHNR, CDR2 FQNEAQ (reference sequence). The CDR3 has 16 amino acids. CDR3 bases: TGTGCCAGCAGCGCCGGGACAGGGAGTTTTAAAGATGGCTACACCTTC. As protein: CASSAGTGSFKDGYTF.

By its share, this clone is medium-sized (0.01 to 0.1%). The J gene is TRBJ1-1, the V gene TRBV16; unclear D gene. This CDR3 region has 14 residues. The germline V gene has CDR1 KGHSY and CDR2 FQNENV. V lost 2 bases and J 4 bases, leaving 11 bases between the germline ends. The CDR3 DNA follows: TGTGCCAGCAGCCAACCCCTGCAAGCCACTGAAGCTTTCTTT. Protein sequence: CASSQPLQATEAFF.

The rearrangement links TRBV24-1 to TRBJ2-2, with a tentative D call TRBD2 (6 bases). Trimming left V 9 bases short and J 3 bases short, with 10 bases between. CDR3 length: 13 amino acids. Germline CDR1 and CDR2: KGHDR and SFDVKD. CDR3 in amino acids: CATRSGDTGELFF. The CDR3 DNA follows: TGTGCCACCCGTTCGGGAGACACCGGGGAGCTGTTTTTT.

The chain links TRBV18 to TRBJ2-7, with 7 bases matching TRBD2. The CDR3 totals 14 residues. The V and J ends lost 6 bases and 4 bases, in that order; junction bases with no gene match: 9. Germline lookup yields CDR1 KGHSH and CDR2 LQKENI. The CDR3 protein is CASSRGDWVYEQYF. DNA of the CDR3: TGTGCCAGCTCCCGGGGGGACTGGGTATACGAGCAGTACTTC.

The V call is TRBV12-3 or TRBV12-4, the J call TRBJ2-7, with TRBD1 matching over 8 bases. Trimming cost V 8 bases and J 4 bases; bases outside gene matches: 7. The CDR3 runs 13 residues. The CDR3 protein is CASARGQGYEQYF. The CDR3 DNA reads as TGTGCCAGCGCCAGGGGGCAAGGGTACGAGCAGTACTTC.

The J gene is TRBJ2-3, the V gene TRBV5-8, with 15 positions matching TRBD2. Unmatched junction bases numbered 6, after V lost 3 bases and J lost 1 base. This CDR3 spans 18 amino acids. Germline values: CDR1 SGHTS, CDR2 YDEGEE. The CDR3 DNA reads as TGTGCCAGCAGCTCGCGGACTAGCGGGAGGGCCGGCACAGATACGCAGTATTTT. Translation: CASSSRTSGRAGTDTQYF.

V gene TRBV30 combines with J gene TRBJ2-7; maybe TRBD1 (5 bases). The V gene's germline CDR1 is GTSNPN and CDR2 SVGIG (reference sequence). With 4 bases removed from V and 0 bases from J, the gap between germline ends came to 10 bases. This CDR3 is built from 13 residues. CDR3 in amino acids: CAWMDISSYEQYF. The DNA for the CDR3 is TGTGCCTGGATGGACATCTCCTCCTACGAGCAGTACTTC.

This chain links TRBV7-9 with TRBJ1-1; D perhaps matches TRBD1 (6 bases). Looked up from germline, CDR1 is SEHNR and CDR2 is FQNEAQ (reference sequence). This CDR3 comprises 13 residues. Trimming removed 2 bases at V and 6 bases at J, with 10 bases between. This CDR3 is CASSLIPGAEAFF. CDR3 DNA: TGTGCCAGCAGCTTAATTCCAGGGGCTGAAGCTTTCTTT.

V usage is TRBV9 and J usage is TRBJ2-1; D is ambiguous. Per the germline V gene, CDR1 is SGDLS and CDR2 is YYNGEE. The V gene lost 3 bases and the J gene lost 4 bases, with 17 bases spanning the gap. There are 16 residues in the CDR3. For the CDR3, the DNA is TGTGCCAGCAGCGCCAGTTCTCTTGTCCTTTACAATGAGCAGTTCTTC. Its translation: CASSASSLVLYNEQFF.

The chain employs TRBV6-5 and TRBJ1-4; D is uncertain. The CDR3 covers 15 residues. V shed 5 bases and J shed 0 bases, with 10 bases lying between them. Germline CDR1 reads MNHEY; CDR2 reads SVGAGI. The DNA of the CDR3 is TGTGCCAGCAGTCGAAAAGCACCAACTAATGAAAAACTGTTTTTT. This encodes CASSRKAPTNEKLFF.

The CDR3 DNA sequence: TGTGCCAGCAGCCTAACAGGAGCTGAAGCTTTCTTT. Protein product: CASSLTGAEAFF. V gene TRBV6-5 combines with J gene TRBJ1-1, with D maybe TRBD1 (5 bases). The CDR3 runs to 12 residues. Germline lookup yields CDR1 MNHEY and CDR2 SVGAGI. The ends were cut back, 6 bases at V and 6 bases at J, with 11 bases in the middle.

The chain uses TRBV6-2 or TRBV6-3 and TRBJ1-1, with 8 bases lining up with TRBD1. Germline V gene data show CDR1 as MNHEY and CDR2 as SVGEGT. The CDR3 runs 14 residues. Trimming took 2 bases from V and 6 from J; bases not matched to a gene: 5. The DNA of the CDR3 is TGTGCCAGCAGTTACCCGGCGGACAGGGCTGAAGCTTTCTTT. Translating gives CASSYPADRAEAFF.

The chain combines TRBV4-2 with TRBJ2-1; D is possibly TRBD2 (6 bases). The CDR3 consists of 13 residues. The ends were cut back, 5 bases at V and 7 bases at J, with 12 bases in the middle. Germline V CDR1 and CDR2: LGHNA, YNFKEQ. The CDR3 DNA reads as TGTGCCAGCAGCTCGACTAGTATGAATGAGCAGTTCTTC. It yields the protein CASSSTSMNEQFF.

The chain is built from TRBV5-1 and TRBJ2-5; 7 bases are a match to TRBD2. After removal of 6 bases from V and 3 bases from J, the junction contained 14 bases not matched to a gene. Germline V gene sequence: CDR1 SGHRS, CDR2 YFSETQ. The CDR3 consists of 16 residues. The CDR3 bases are TGCGCCAGCACCACCGGGGGACTAAACGGGGAAGAGACCCAGTACTTC. Amino acids: CASTTGGLNGEETQYF.

The rearrangement links TRBV4-3 to TRBJ2-5; D may be TRBD2 (5 bases). The length of the CDR3 is 14 residues. The V gene's germline CDR1 is LGHNA and CDR2 YSLEER. Trimming took 4 bases from V and 1 from J, leaving 10 bases between them. The CDR3 sequence: CASSLDYGQETQYF. In nucleotides, the CDR3 is TGCGCCAGCAGCCTAGACTATGGCCAAGAGACCCAGTACTTC.

The CDR3: CASRVNEEKLFF. The CDR3 region has the DNA TGTGCCAGCAGGGTTAACGAGGAAAAACTGTTTTTT. The chain links TRBV2 to TRBJ1-4; D is ambiguous. V was pared by 6 bases and J by 8 bases, with 10 bases between. This CDR3 comprises 12 residues. Germline CDR1 is SNHLY and CDR2 is FYNNEI.

V usage is TRBV25-1 and J usage is TRBJ1-4; no clear D. With 0 bases removed from V and 8 bases from J, the gap between germline ends came to 13 bases. The CDR3 has 15 residues. The germline CDR1 and CDR2 sequences are MGHDK and SYGVNS. CDR3 sequence (DNA): TGTGCCAGCAGTGAATATTCGGGGTTAAGGGAAAAACTGTTTTTT. It specifies CASSEYSGLREKLFF.

The V and J genes are TRBV19 and TRBJ2-7, with D uncertain. The germline V and J ends were trimmed by 8 bases and 2 bases, with 7 bases remaining between them. The CDR3 consists of 11 residues. Germline V gene sequence: CDR1 LNHDA, CDR2 SQIVND (reference sequence). The CDR3 DNA follows: TGTGCCAGTTGCGTCACCTACGAGCAGTACTTC. The encoded protein is CASCVTYEQYF.

The V gene is TRBV19, the J gene TRBJ2-6; 14 positions agree with TRBD2. V was clipped by 11 bases and J by 2 bases; unmatched bases: 2. The CDR3 totals 15 residues. CDR1 and CDR2 (germline): LNHDA, SQIVND (reference sequence). CDR3 region: CASGLAGAGANVLTF. CDR3 nucleotides: TGTGCCTCGGGACTAGCGGGAGCTGGGGCCAACGTCCTGACTTTC.